The 28 T cell receptor beta chains below all came from one sample that was sequenced in a study of blood T cells in healthy people across ages (dated by TCRdb to between 2014 and 2017). Library generation was performed with 5' RACE. The listed sequencing device is Illumina HiSeq 2500. A second PCR of about 7 to 12 cycles was performed with a sample-barcoded 5' primer and a J-beta primer mix. Using fastp at Q25 and MiXCR, TCRdb reprocessed the public reads and kept productive beta chains. Each CDR3 protein gets just one entry, which takes the most common genes and DNA from the rows behind it. The sample data list a few hundred thousand distinct CDR3 sequences, and around 27% of these were observed just once. The ten largest clones represent roughly 30% of the sample. The sequenced sample consisted of blood. Receptors originate from an older woman in good health.

The chain joins TRBV29-1 to TRBJ2-5; tentatively, D is TRBD1 (5 bases). The DNA end lines up better with TRBJ2-7; the J call may be wrong. In germline, CDR1 is SQVTM, CDR2 ANQGSEA. The CDR3 is 11 residues long. The CDR3 sequence is CSVTASYEQYF. The CDR3 DNA reads TGCAGCGTGACAGCTTCCTACGAGCAGTACTTC.

This clonotype came up a few times. The CDR3: CASSYRATGSYEQYF. CDR3 sequence (DNA): TGTGCCAGCAGCTACCGGGCGACAGGGTCCTACGAGCAGTACTTC. The chain has TRBV6-5 and TRBJ2-7; 7 bases align to TRBD1. Germline values: CDR1 MNHEY, CDR2 SVGAGI. V trimming: 6 bases; J trimming: 1 base; junction bases outside the gene matches: 9. The CDR3 consists of 15 residues.

This rearrangement joins TRBV2 to TRBJ2-1; 15 nucleotides line up with TRBD2. CDR1 and CDR2 (germline): SNHLY, FYNNEI. The CDR3 sequence is 15 residues long. V shed 6 bases and J 6 bases; nucleotides not matched to a gene: 3. This CDR3 reads CASRGTSGGSNEQFF. The CDR3 DNA is TGTGCCAGCAGGGGGACTAGCGGGGGGTCCAATGAGCAGTTCTTC.

The rearrangement joins TRBV3-1 to TRBJ2-5, with TRBD1 as a possible D gene (5 bases). The CDR3 covers 17 residues. Trimming shortened V by 1 base and J by 1 base, and 16 bases separated the two germline ends. Germline values: CDR1 LGHDT, CDR2 YNNKEL (reference sequence). The CDR3 DNA reads as TGTGCCAGCAGCCAAGCCCCCAGGGCCAGGGCCCAAGAGACCCAGTACTTC. Encoded protein: CASSQAPRARAQETQYF.

In this sample, this clonotype turned up a few times. Written as DNA, the CDR3 is TGTGCCAGCAGCCAAGATGAGAAGGTGAGGAAGCAGTTCTTC. Translating gives CASSQDEKVRKQFF. This chain links TRBV3-1 with TRBJ2-5, with D hard to call. The J call could be wrong; TRBJ2-1 is a better fit for the DNA end. Germline values: CDR1 LGHDT, CDR2 YNNKEL (reference sequence). This CDR3 is 14 amino acids long.

The V call is TRBV7-2, the J call TRBJ2-7; perhaps TRBD1 as D (6 bases). Trimming left V 5 bases short and J 4 bases short, with 18 bases between. The length of the CDR3 is 15 residues. In germline, CDR1 is SGHTA, CDR2 FQGNSA. DNA for the CDR3: TGTGCCAGCAGCACGCAAACAGGGATGGAGTACGAGCAGTACTTC. Amino acids: CASSTQTGMEYEQYF.

The chain employs TRBV20-1 and TRBJ2-7, with TRBD2 as a possible D gene (6 bases). Trimming removed 4 bases from V and 2 bases from J, with 15 bases in between. Looked up from germline, CDR1 is DFQATT and CDR2 is SNEGSKA (reference sequence). This CDR3 spans 14 amino acids. The CDR3 sequence: CSATGTLEPYEQYF. CDR3 nucleotides: TGCAGTGCTACCGGGACTCTCGAACCCTACGAGCAGTACTTC.

This clonotype was seen only a few times. The V call is TRBV12-3 or TRBV12-4, the J call TRBJ1-2, with 8 bases lining up with TRBD1. J was trimmed by 3 bases and V by 6 bases; bases with no gene match: 3. The CDR3 spans 13 residues. CDR3 coding DNA: TGTGCCAGCAGAACAGGGGGAGACTATGGCTACACCTTC. This encodes CASRTGGDYGYTF.

This clonotype showed up just once. This chain connects TRBV5-5 to TRBJ2-5; 8 positions agree with TRBD1. The CDR3 extends over 15 amino acids. Germline CDR1 is SGHKS and CDR2 is YYEKEE (reference sequence). V lost 5 bases to trimming and J lost 5 bases; unmatched junction nucleotides: 11. The DNA of the CDR3 is TGTGCCAGCAGAGAAACAGGGGGGAGTGCGGAGACCCAGTACTTC. This translates into CASRETGGSAETQYF. Complete variable domain (other parts from reference TRBV5-5 and TRBJ2-5): DAGVTQSPTHLIKTRGQQVTLRCSPISGHKSVSWYQQVLGQGPQFIFQYYEKEERGRGNFPDRFSARQFPNYSSELNVNALLLGDSALYLCASRETGGSAETQYFGPGTRLLVL.

V usage is TRBV4-1 and J usage is TRBJ2-7; 8 bases are a match to TRBD1. CDR3 length: 14 amino acids. J lost 6 bases, V lost 2 bases, and 6 bases had no gene match. Germline CDR1 is MGHRA and CDR2 is YSYEKL. Here the CDR3 DNA reads TGCGCCAGCAGCCAACAACAGGGGGTTTTCGAGCAGTACTTC. Protein: CASSQQQGVFEQYF.

The rearrangement uses TRBV4-2 and TRBJ1-2; 8 nucleotides agree with TRBD1. Germline values: CDR1 LGHNA, CDR2 YNFKEQ. The length of the CDR3 is 17 residues. Trimming removed 4 bases from V and 7 bases from J; junction bases left unmatched: 17. DNA for the CDR3: TGTGCCAGCAGCCTGACTCCCGGGACAGGTGGGGAGGGTGGCTACACCTTC. Amino acids: CASSLTPGTGGEGGYTF.

V gene TRBV7-8 combines with J gene TRBJ1-2; no firm D call. This CDR3 is built from 15 residues. V gave up 5 bases and J gave up 0 bases, with 13 bases separating them. Germline V gene sequence: CDR1 SGHVS, CDR2 FQNEAQ. The CDR3 bases are TGTGCCAGCAGCCCAGGACCGAATACTAACTATGGCTACACCTTC. This gives the protein CASSPGPNTNYGYTF. The variable domain in full, completed from reference TRBV7-8 and TRBJ1-2, reads GAGVSQSPRYKVAKRGQDVALRCDPISGHVSLFWYQQALGQGPEFLTYFQNEAQLDKSGLPSDRFFAERPEGSVSTLKIQRTQQEDSAVYLCASSPGPNTNYGYTFGSGTRLTVV.

This chain connects TRBV5-1 to TRBJ1-1; D is perhaps TRBD1 (5 bases). Trimming left V 1 base short and J 5 bases short, with 12 bases between. The CDR3 runs 14 residues. Germline loops: CDR1 SGHRS, CDR2 YFSETQ. CDR3 in amino acids: CASSLLGERTEAFF. The CDR3 DNA sequence: TGCGCCAGCAGCTTGCTAGGGGAGAGGACTGAAGCTTTCTTT.

This chain uses TRBV5-1 with TRBJ2-5, with TRBD2 matching over 10 bases. Trimming cost V 4 bases and J 5 bases; bases outside gene matches: 8. Germline assignment: CDR1 SGHRS and CDR2 YFSETQ. CDR3 length: 15 amino acids. CDR3 coding DNA: TGCGCCAGCAGCGTCACGGGACTAGCGTCGGAGACCCAGTACTTC. This gives the protein CASSVTGLASETQYF.

The sample holds a few counts of this clonotype. The V and J genes are TRBV14 and TRBJ1-2; D is unresolved. Germline assignment: CDR1 SGHDN and CDR2 FVKESK. The CDR3 sequence is 13 residues long. Trimming shortened V by 3 bases and J by 6 bases, and 11 bases separated the two germline ends. CDR3 nucleotides: TGTGCCAGCAGCCAGGGAATAGAGGATGGCTACACCTTC. Translation: CASSQGIEDGYTF.

The genes are TRBV20-1 and TRBJ2-1; D may be TRBD2 (5 bases). The CDR3 loop spans 13 amino acids. The V end was cut by 1 base, the J end by 5 bases, with 9 bases between. Germline-derived CDR1 and CDR2 are DFQATT and SNEGSKA (reference sequence). CDR3 protein: CSARALGDNEQFF. CDR3 nucleotides: TGCAGTGCTAGAGCCCTCGGGGACAATGAGCAGTTCTTC.

This clonotype was counted between two and nine times. CDR3 in DNA: TGTGCCAGCAGTTCCACATTTGAAGCTTTCTTT. Translating gives CASSSTFEAFF. This chain links TRBV7-8 with TRBJ1-1, with D unresolved. Germline V gene data show CDR1 as SGHVS and CDR2 as FQNEAQ. Trimming took 6 bases from V and 7 from J, leaving 9 bases between them. This CDR3 comprises 11 residues.

This clonotype was seen more than once but under ten times. The chain uses TRBV18 and TRBJ2-5; D might be TRBD1 or TRBD2, each matching 5 bases. The DNA end lines up better with TRBJ2-7; the J call may be wrong. Germline CDR1 is KGHSH and CDR2 is LQKENI. This CDR3 spans 14 amino acids. The CDR3 protein is CASSPVKTGHEQYF. CDR3 sequence (DNA): TGTGCCAGCTCACCTGTCAAAACGGGGCACGAGCAGTACTTC.

This sequence joins TRBV21-1 and TRBJ1-5. TRBV21-1 is described as a pseudogene. The CDR3 has 17 residues. The CDR3 spells CASPHIMKQRKRQPQHF. CDR3 DNA: TGTGCCAGCCCGCATATCATGAAACAGAGGAAGCGTCAGCCCCAGCATTTT.

The chain is built from TRBV29-1 and TRBJ2-5; 10 positions agree with TRBD1. The assigned J gene may be wrong: the sequence end matches TRBJ2-1 better. Germline V gene lookup returns CDR1 SQVTM and CDR2 ANQGSEA. CDR3 length: 17 residues. CDR3 in amino acids: CSVVGTGDFLRYNEQFF. The DNA for the CDR3 is TGCAGCGTTGTTGGGACAGGGGATTTTTTACGCTACAATGAGCAGTTCTTC.

This chain joins TRBV4-1 and TRBJ2-7; TRBD1 agrees at 8 bases. Per the germline V gene, CDR1 is MGHRA and CDR2 is YSYEKL. J was trimmed by 4 bases and V by 0 bases; bases with no gene match: 8. This CDR3 region has 16 residues. CDR3 residues: CASSQEDLTGVYEQYF. DNA for the CDR3: TGCGCCAGCAGCCAAGAGGACCTGACAGGGGTTTACGAGCAGTACTTC.

This clonotype was found many times. The chain employs TRBV7-2 and TRBJ1-4, with 9 bases that match TRBD1. Germline V CDR1 and CDR2: SGHTA, FQGNSA. Losses at the gene ends were 2 bases for V and 4 bases for J; bases not matched to a gene: 2. CDR3 length: 15 residues. The CDR3 nucleotides read TGTGCCAGCAGCTTATGGACAGGGGTTAATGAAAAACTGTTTTTT. This translates into CASSLWTGVNEKLFF.

The chain links TRBV28 to TRBJ2-7; no clear D. Germline-derived CDR1 and CDR2 are MDHEN and SYDVKM. The CDR3 runs 15 residues. V shed 4 bases and J shed 0 bases, with 13 bases lying between them. This chain's CDR3 is CASSSRLSSSYEQYF. CDR3 nucleotides: TGTGCCAGCAGTTCCCGGCTCTCGAGCTCCTACGAGCAGTACTTC.

This chain links TRBV29-1 with TRBJ2-5; TRBD1 matches at 9 bases. The DNA end lines up better with TRBJ2-7; the J call may be wrong. From germline, CDR1 is SQVTM and CDR2 ANQGSEA. The CDR3 has 12 residues. For the CDR3, the DNA is TGCAGCGTTTCGGGACAGGGAACCGAGCAGTACTTC. This encodes CSVSGQGTEQYF.

With regard to this clonotype: The final CDR3 position lacks the conserved phenylalanine or tryptophan, pointing to a likely read error. The V call is TRBV9, the J call TRBJ1-4, with D perhaps TRBD1 (5 bases). CDR3 length: 15 amino acids. The V and J ends lost 0 bases and 8 bases respectively, with 14 bases between them. Germline loops: CDR1 SGDLS, CDR2 YYNGEE. The CDR3 spells CASSVGSGFDEKLFS. The CDR3 coding sequence is TGTGCCAGCAGCGTAGGATCAGGGTTCGACGAAAAACTGTTTTCT.

This clonotype was detected a few times. V is TRBV4-1 and J is TRBJ1-1; D is perhaps TRBD1 (6 bases). Per germline, CDR1 MGHRA and CDR2 YSYEKL. Between the trimmed V and J ends, which lost 0 bases and 4 bases, there was a span of 15 bases. The CDR3 extends over 16 amino acids. The CDR3 sequence is CASSQDGGRGPTEAFF. In nucleotides, the CDR3 is TGCGCCAGCAGCCAAGACGGTGGCAGGGGTCCCACTGAAGCTTTCTTT.

This clonotype was seen a single time. The rearrangement joins TRBV28 to TRBJ2-7; D is ambiguous. The CDR3 spans 17 residues. V lost 6 bases, J lost 4 bases, and 25 bases lay in between. The germline V gene has CDR1 MDHEN and CDR2 SYDVKM. The CDR3 protein is CASRFQMGPEPRYEQYF. Here the CDR3 DNA reads TGTGCCAGCAGGTTCCAGATGGGCCCCGAGCCCCGATACGAGCAGTACTTC.

This clonotype was counted only a few times. Here the CDR3 DNA reads TGTGCCAGCAGCTTGGGTCAGCGGAGCACTGAAGCTTTCTTT. Translating gives CASSLGQRSTEAFF. The chain uses TRBV5-6 and TRBJ1-1; D remains unclear. The CDR3 consists of 14 residues. Germline CDR1 and CDR2: SGHDT and YYEEEE. Trimming removed 0 bases at V and 4 bases at J, with 10 bases between. Complete variable domain (other parts from reference TRBV5-6 and TRBJ1-1): DAGVTQSPTHLIKTRGQQVTLRCSPKSGHDTVSWYQQALGQGPQFIFQYYEEEERQRGNFPDRFSGHQFPNYSSELNVNALLLGDSALYLCASSLGQRSTEAFFGQGTRLTVV.